This T cell receptor beta chain was recorded in a study of cytomegalovirus exposure and HLA in healthy donors. Study outcomes and limitations: In vitro experiments confirmed that three CMV-associated chains were specific for CMV antigens.

About this clone: Antigen specificity is unknown.

The CDR3 has 16 amino acids. Germline loops: CDR1 KGHSH, CDR2 LQKENI. V was cut by 3 bases and J by 1 base, with 15 bases left in between. The PCR ran on 60 Vbeta and 13 Jbeta primers. The data were produced by immunoSEQ multiplex PCR, yet TCRdb's version contains in-frame clones alone and is incomplete. This repertoire shows about 200,000 clones, roughly three quarters found once; its top ten account for approximately 0.4%. The sample taken for sequencing was PBMCs. This TCR came from a male donor in good health and CMV-seropositive. The V and J genes are TRBV18 and TRBJ2-5, with D possibly matching TRBD2 (7 bases). The CDR3 spells CASSPQKRGGQETQYF. CDR3 coding DNA: TGTGCCAGCTCACCTCAAAAGAGGGGGGGCCAAGAGACCCAGTACTTC.